This T cell receptor (beta chain) originates from a study of response to subunit inactivated influenza vaccine. General study findings and limits: The authors put forward the suggestion that each seasonal influenza vaccination may bring in only a limited number of new T cells.

TCRdb reprocessed the RT-PCR reads via MiXCR and lists one record per CDR3 protein. This repertoire shows about 830,000 distinct CDR3 sequences, around a sixth found once; its top ten account for 11%. V lost 1 base and J lost 4; bases outside the gene matches: 1. The CDR3 has 14 amino acids. This clonotype was counted at least ten times. Its specificity is unknown. The starting material was PBMCs from blood, obtained 5 days after vaccination. This chain connects TRBV12-3 or TRBV12-4 to TRBJ2-3, with TRBD2 matching 8 bases. This receptor was identified in a man in his forties or fifties who received an inactivated influenza vaccine. CDR3 residues: CASSLDGRADTQYF. The CDR3, as DNA: TGTGCCAGCAGTTTAGACGGGAGGGCAGATACGCAGTATTTT.